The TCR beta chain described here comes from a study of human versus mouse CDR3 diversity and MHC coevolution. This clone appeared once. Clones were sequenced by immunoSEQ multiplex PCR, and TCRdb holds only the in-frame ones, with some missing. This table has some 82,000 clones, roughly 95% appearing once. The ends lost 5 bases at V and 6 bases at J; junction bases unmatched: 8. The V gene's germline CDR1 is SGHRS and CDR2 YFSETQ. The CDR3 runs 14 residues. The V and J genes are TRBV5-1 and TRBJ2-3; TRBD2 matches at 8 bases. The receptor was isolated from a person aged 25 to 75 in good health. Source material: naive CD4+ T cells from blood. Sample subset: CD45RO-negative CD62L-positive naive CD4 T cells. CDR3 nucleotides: TGCGCCAGCAGTATCGGAGCGGGAGTTGATACGCAGTATTTT. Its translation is CASSIGAGVDTQYF.